The rows below give T cell receptor beta chains drawn from one sample of a study of Ad26.COV2.S vaccination and SARS-CoV-2 variants. The data were produced by immunoSEQ multiplex PCR, yet TCRdb's version contains in-frame clones alone and is incomplete. The profile shows around 370,000 clones, around 83% of them singletons. The sequencing used peripheral blood, collected in a trial of Ad26.COV2.S vaccine versus placebo. Receptors originate from a person aged 18-60 years who received the Ad26.COV2.S COVID-19 vaccine or a placebo. Each CDR3 is given without its conserved first and last residue. Fields, in order: J gene, V gene, clone size, CDR3 protein. The size of a clone is reported for some rows only, either as once, few or many, or as a class for expanded clones.

TRBJ1-3	TRBV11-3	.	ASSLNSRNTIY
TRBJ1-5	TRBV19	.	ASSILVVSNQPQH
TRBJ1-2	TRBV6-2/TRBV6-3	.	ASSFAGSYNYGYT
TRBJ2-2	TRBV5-1	once	ASSSGAGELF
TRBJ2-1	TRBV9	.	ASSAADSLYNEQF
TRBJ1-2	TRBV10-3	.	AISEPGQGNYGYT
TRBJ2-7	TRBV14	.	ASSQRRTAAGTGAYEQY
TRBJ2-7	TRBV18	.	ASSSTGLGYEQY
TRBJ2-3	TRBV2	.	ASSESTTSTDTQY
TRBJ2-7	TRBV9	.	ASSVGSGPYEQY
TRBJ2-5	TRBV19	.	ASSIGNSRASGQETQY
TRBJ2-5	TRBV7-7	.	ASRRGTGAAETQY
TRBJ2-1	TRBV7-2	.	ASSFGTAYNEQF
TRBJ1-2	TRBV2	.	ASTQGQGGNYGYT
TRBJ1-1	TRBV29-1	.	SATGTGLTEAF
TRBJ2-5	TRBV5-5	once	ASSLQIGAWGEDQY
TRBJ2-1	TRBV15	.	ATSRDSQQF
TRBJ2-1	TRBV18	.	ASSPSLATYNEQF
TRBJ1-2	TRBV7-9	.	ASSLDIYGYT
TRBJ1-2	TRBV29-1	.	SVEGSSGYGYT
TRBJ2-3	TRBV9	.	ASSVLGGLASSTDTQY
TRBJ2-1	TRBV15	.	ATSEGGVYNEQF
TRBJ1-2	TRBV7-8	.	ASSSGHYGYT
TRBJ2-2	TRBV24-1	.	ATSGSGGEDTGELF
TRBJ2-2	TRBV24-1	.	ATSDQPGTGYTGELF
TRBJ2-7	TRBV6-2/TRBV6-3	.	ASSRGGLAGQTYEQY
TRBJ2-2	TRBV4-1	few	ASSQDAYLSRGELF
TRBJ1-1	TRBV6-5	.	ASTRGANTEAF
TRBJ2-7	TRBV10-3	few	AISESGYFGTNSYEQY
TRBJ1-1	TRBV10-3	once	AISGGRLEAF
TRBJ2-2	TRBV5-1	.	ASSLVGITGELF
TRBJ2-2	TRBV7-8	.	ASSLLGPYIFTGELF
TRBJ2-2	TRBV6-5	.	ASSLAGQVNTGELF
TRBJ1-1	TRBV9	.	ASSVETGTNTEAF
TRBJ2-2	TRBV14	.	ASSTQLLSTGELF
TRBJ1-1	TRBV18	.	ASSPRSGGGVYTEAF
TRBJ2-5	TRBV2	.	ASSDWRPQETQY
TRBJ2-4	TRBV19	.	ASSGWTLAKNIQY
TRBJ1-2	TRBV24-1	.	ATSDSPRTGNYGYT
TRBJ1-1	TRBV30	.	AWSTIRDREKSNTEAF
TRBJ1-5	TRBV2	.	ASSEGLASNQPQH
TRBJ2-3	TRBV10-3	.	AHGQGDSWDTQY
TRBJ1-1	TRBV12-3/TRBV12-4	.	ASSAGGTAF
TRBJ2-7	TRBV7-2	many	ASSLPPTSREQY
TRBJ1-6	TRBV6-6	.	ASSYYTVSGSPLH